This T cell receptor beta chain was captured in a study of T cells in Graves' hyperthyroidism and ophthalmopathy. Study conclusions and caveats: Most clonotypes expanded in the thyroid (above 0.001) were also present in blood.

Researchers defined stable Graves' hyperthyroidism as no ophthalmopathy progression within 18 months. Used for diagnoses were clinical symptoms, serum thyroxine and TRAb, thyroid ultrasound and orbital computed tomography. Amplification yielded TCR beta CDR3 regions, with RNA transcripts as the source. The HTBI primer set drove a first-round RT-PCR of the TCR CDR3. TCRdb re-analysed the multiplex PCR reads in MiXCR, keeping a single row per CDR3 protein. Among some 510,000 distinct CDR3 sequences listed, more than 20% were seen once. With regard to this clonotype: The antigen is unknown. An end of the junction does not agree with germline; a read error may underlie this.

The length of the CDR3 is 14 residues. Germline V CDR1 and CDR2: SGHDN, FVKESK. The clonotype originates from a man between 18 and 29 years old with Graves' hyperthyroidism. The specimen sequenced was blood. V and J are TRBV14 and TRBJ1-1; no definite D call. CDR3 sequence: CASSHLPRNAEAFF. The CDR3 DNA is TGTGCCAGCAGCCATCTCCCCCGGAACGCTGAAGCTTTCTTT. Combining the CDR3 with reference TRBV14 and TRBJ1-1 gives the whole variable domain EAGVTQFPSHSVIEKGQTVTLRCDPISGHDNLYWYRRVMGKEIKFLLHFVKESKQDESGMPNNRFLAERTGGTYSTLKVQPAELEDSGVYFCASSHLPRNAEAFFGQGTRLTVV.